The T cell receptor (beta chain) described here comes from a study of identical twins listed by TCRdb under 2016. The study in broad terms: TCR alpha and beta repertoires from monozygotic twins, unrelated adults of various ages and cord blood were deep-sequenced to test whether fetal clonotypes persist. Replicate twin experiments were performed at different times using different library preparation protocols to rule out contamination. The paper as a whole reports these results and caveats: Because the same donors could not be followed over many years, the conclusions relied on cross-sectional statistical analysis. Zero-insertion analyses could be partly confounded by invariant T cells such as MAIT and iNKT, though diverse VJ usage argued against such confounding for most clonotypes. In monozygotic twins, out-of-frame TCR alpha sharing was systematically underestimated by recombination models, although the models agreed with sharing between unrelated individuals. Fewer insertions were carried by abundant cord blood beta clonotypes, a similar but weaker trend appeared in young adult naive repertoires, and no such trend appeared in memory repertoires. Excess twin sharing in beta out-of-frame sequences was weaker because fewer shared sequences lowered the signal-to-noise ratio. Compared with coincidental sharing between unrelated individuals, out-of-frame TCR alpha sequences shared between twins had an excess of sequences with low generation probability.

This clonotype was detected ten times or more. It has no known antigen specificity. No much larger clonotype is one base removed from it; base qualities were not supplied. The library was produced with 5' RACE. The sequencer was an Illumina HiSeq 2000. A universal primer binding site was added through template switching, and the final cDNA carried a unique molecular identifier so that TCR cDNA molecules could be counted accurately. Specific primers in the conserved constant-segment region were used to synthesize first-strand cDNA for the TCR alpha and beta chains. To control for contamination, each cDNA library was double barcoded with a SMART-Mk sample barcode plus Illumina barcodes. Two successive PCR steps introduced TruSeq adapter sequences along with Illumina sample barcodes. TCR alpha and beta cDNA libraries were sequenced on the Illumina HiSeq platform with custom primers. Per the source publication's procedure: MiGEC was used to process raw reads and extract unique molecular identifiers, and MiXCR was used to find CDR3 positions. For each individual, recombination models were inferred using an EM algorithm with the repgenHMM and IGoR tools. The tcR package in R was used for shared clonotype analysis, with sharing normalized by the product of cloneset sizes. To study raw recombination free of thymic and clonal selection effects, out-of-frame nonproductive sequences were analyzed. In-frame beta chains were kept once TCRdb had trimmed the public reads at Q25 with fastp and called clones with MiXCR. Identical CDR3 protein sequences are pooled into one entry, listed with their most common genes and DNA. TCRdb, rather than the study authors, made the V and J calls. The sample includes some 1,600,000 distinct CDR3 sequences, with 25% to 35% observed a single time. The ten largest account for over 0.25% of the sample.

CDR1 and CDR2, per the germline V gene, are SQVTM and ANQGSEA. The CDR3, cysteine through phenylalanine, is 14 amino acids long. Here the CDR3 DNA is all that survives: 42 bases in frame from base 1. The junction shows trimming of 4 bases on V and 3 bases on J, and the gene matches do not reach 3 bases of it. Every donor was a healthy Caucasian. This receptor was obtained from a newborn girl in good health. The sample comprised cord blood. The rearrangement joined TRBV29-1 to TRBJ2-1, and 10 junction bases match TRBD1. The nucleotide sequence is given as TGCAGCGTTGTTCGGACAGGGGGCTACAATGAGCAGTTCTTC. Its protein product is CSVVRTGGYNEQFF.